This TCR beta chain was observed in a study of regulatory T cells in long-lasting Graves disease. HTBI primers from iRepertoire and Arm-PCR of CDR3 regions yielded the TCR beta libraries. MiXCR, run by TCRdb on the multiplex PCR reads, gives a single entry per CDR3 protein. The sample lists 700,000 or so distinct CDR3 sequences, about 32% occurring once. The CDR3 length is 15 residues. V lost 6 bases, J lost 3 bases, and 1 base stayed unmatched. Germline V gene sequence: CDR1 MNHNS, CDR2 SASEGT. Time point noted: persistent/refractory GD, antithyroid drugs over 5 years with positive TRAb. Isolated PBMC RNA provided the starting material for the TCR library.

The clonotype originates from a female donor with Graves disease. The rearrangement links TRBV6-1 to TRBJ2-2; 13 bases align to TRBD2. The material was peripheral blood mononuclear cells (PBMCs), obtained when the disease was refractory, from a patient treated with antithyroid drugs. CDR3 region: CASSGTSGDTGELFF. The CDR3 coding sequence is TGTGCCAGCAGCGGGACTAGCGGGGACACCGGGGAGCTGTTTTTT.